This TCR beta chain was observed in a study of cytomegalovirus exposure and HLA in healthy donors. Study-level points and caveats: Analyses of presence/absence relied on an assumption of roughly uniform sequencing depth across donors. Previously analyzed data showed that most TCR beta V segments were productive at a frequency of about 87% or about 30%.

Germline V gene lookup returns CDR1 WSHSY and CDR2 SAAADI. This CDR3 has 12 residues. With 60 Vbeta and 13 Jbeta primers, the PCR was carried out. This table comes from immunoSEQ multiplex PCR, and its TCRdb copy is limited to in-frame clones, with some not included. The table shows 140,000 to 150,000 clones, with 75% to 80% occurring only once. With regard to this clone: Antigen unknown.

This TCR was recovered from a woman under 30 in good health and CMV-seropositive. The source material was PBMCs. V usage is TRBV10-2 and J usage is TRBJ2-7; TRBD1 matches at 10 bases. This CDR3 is CEKGQGSDEQYF. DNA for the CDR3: TGCGAAAAGGGACAGGGGTCCGACGAGCAGTACTTC.